The rows below give T cell receptor beta chains drawn from one sample of a study of blood T cell repertoires in COVID-19. The table came from immunoSEQ multiplex PCR; TCRdb's copy has only in-frame clones and leaves some out. The sample includes 100,000 to 150,000 clones, 84% of them seen just once. The sequenced material came from PBMCs or T cells enriched from blood (not recorded which). These receptors all come from a man aged 40-55 years with acute COVID-19. CDR3s include the opening cysteine and the closing phenylalanine or tryptophan. The D gene is left open where the match is weak. Size is omitted from some rows. Given values are once, few, many or a class for expanded clones.

. TRBJ1-1 TRBV28 . CASSKGVNTEAFF TGTGCCAGCAGTAAGGGAGTGAACACTGAAGCTTTCTTT
. TRBJ2-6 TRBV2 once CALLLGANVLTF TGTGCCCTCCTCTTGGGGGCCAACGTCCTGACTTTC
TRBD1 TRBJ2-1 TRBV20-1 . CSATQGAWQFF TGCAGTGCTACTCAGGGGGCCTGGCAGTTCTTC
TRBD1 TRBJ1-1 TRBV30 . CAWSFRQGFSTEAFF TGTGCCTGGAGTTTTCGACAGGGTTTTAGCACTGAAGCTTTCTTT
. TRBJ1-1 TRBV10-1 . CASSENRNTEAFF TGCGCCAGCAGTGAAAATAGGAACACTGAAGCTTTCTTT
. TRBJ2-3 TRBV7-3 . CASSLESAGTDTQYF TGTGCCAGCAGCTTAGAATCCGCAGGCACAGATACGCAGTATTTT
. TRBJ2-7 TRBV7-9 . CASSTTPPLEQYF TGTGCCAGCAGCACGACTCCACCCCTCGAGCAGTACTTC
. TRBJ2-2 TRBV6-4 . CASSVGGLHTGELFF TGTGCCAGCAGTGTCGGGGGGCTACACACCGGGGAGCTGTTTTTT
TRBD1 TRBJ1-5 TRBV6-5 . CASSYSGTGGSQPQHF TGTGCCAGCAGTTACTCTGGGACAGGGGGCAGCCAGCCCCAGCATTTT
TRBD1 TRBJ2-1 TRBV2 . CARDRATTYNEQFF TGTGCCAGAGACAGGGCGACTACATACAATGAGCAGTTCTTC
TRBD1 TRBJ2-5 TRBV18 . CASSPAGGAETQYF TGTGCCAGCTCACCCGCAGGGGGCGCGGAGACCCAGTACTTC
. TRBJ1-3 TRBV2 few CASTWQGGYSGNTIYF TGTGCCAGCACCTGGCAGGGCGGATACTCTGGAAACACCATATATTTT
TRBD1 TRBJ1-5 TRBV2 . CASSVGQGGQPQHF TGTGCCAGCAGTGTTGGGCAGGGGGGTCAGCCCCAGCATTTT
. TRBJ1-2 TRBV30 few CAWGPQAYYYGYTF TGTGCCTGGGGGCCCCAAGCGTATTACTATGGCTACACCTTC